Listed below are T cell receptor beta chains from one sample, sequenced in a study of read filtering for tumor transcriptome and immune sequencing. TCRdb re-derived calls from the reads in MiXCR, one entry per CDR3 protein. The table has about 86,000 distinct CDR3 sequences, about 12% seen once. The sequencing input was a population of CD138-negative cells sorted from bone marrow. Receptor source: a donor aged 40 or over with multiple myeloma. The CDR3 runs from the conserved cysteine through the conserved F or W. Fields, in order: V gene, D gene, clone size, J gene, CDR3 protein, CDR3 DNA. The D gene is left open where the match is weak. Clone size is shown for a subset of rows, as once, few, many or a class of expanded clone.

V gene: TRBV20-1
D gene: .
clone size: .
J gene: TRBJ2-7
CDR3 protein: CSARESGPLGQYF
CDR3 DNA: TGCAGTGCTAGAGAATCAGGCCCTCTCGGGCAGTACTTC

V gene: TRBV29-1
D gene: .
clone size: many
J gene: TRBJ1-1
CDR3 protein: CSVVTVNTEAFF
CDR3 DNA: TGCAGCGTCGTGACGGTGAACACTGAAGCTTTCTTT

V gene: TRBV3-1
D gene: .
clone size: many
J gene: TRBJ2-1
CDR3 protein: CASSQGSFSYNEQFF
CDR3 DNA: TGTGCCAGCAGCCAAGGGTCATTCTCCTACAATGAGCAGTTCTTC

V gene: TRBV7-9
D gene: .
clone size: many
J gene: TRBJ2-3
CDR3 protein: CASSTRLGTDTQYF
CDR3 DNA: TGTGCCAGCAGCACTCGACTAGGGACAGATACGCAGTATTTT

V gene: TRBV29-1
D gene: .
clone size: many
J gene: TRBJ2-5
CDR3 protein: CSVGQRGAAETQYF
CDR3 DNA: TGCAGCGTCGGTCAAAGGGGAGCAGCGGAGACCCAGTACTTC

V gene: TRBV11-3
D gene: TRBD2
clone size: .
J gene: TRBJ2-1
CDR3 protein: CACSLVGTSGRHEQFF
CDR3 DNA: TGTGCCTGCAGCCTCGTCGGGACTAGCGGGAGGCATGAGCAGTTCTTC

V gene: TRBV7-9
D gene: .
clone size: many
J gene: TRBJ1-1
CDR3 protein: CASSALQGFQAFF
CDR3 DNA: TGTGCCAGCAGCGCCCTTCAGGGGTTTCAAGCTTTCTTT

V gene: TRBV28
D gene: .
clone size: few
J gene: TRBJ1-2
CDR3 protein: CASRLTDRYGYTF
CDR3 DNA: TGTGCCAGCAGGCTGACAGACCGCTATGGCTACACCTTC

V gene: TRBV5-1
D gene: .
clone size: many
J gene: TRBJ2-2
CDR3 protein: CASREQADTGELFF
CDR3 DNA: TGCGCCAGCAGGGAACAGGCGGACACCGGGGAGCTGTTTTTT

V gene: TRBV7-9
D gene: TRBD2
clone size: many
J gene: TRBJ2-1
CDR3 protein: CATTGLVAHNEQFF
CDR3 DNA: TGTGCCACAACGGGACTAGTGGCCCACAATGAGCAGTTCTTC

V gene: TRBV7-3
D gene: .
clone size: many
J gene: TRBJ2-4
CDR3 protein: CASSQRDRSIQYF
CDR3 DNA: TGTGCCAGCAGCCAAAGGGATCGGAGCATTCAGTACTTC

V gene: TRBV6-2/TRBV6-3
D gene: .
clone size: many
J gene: TRBJ1-5
CDR3 protein: CASGVGNQPQHF
CDR3 DNA: TGTGCCAGCGGAGTCGGCAATCAGCCCCAGCATTTT

V gene: TRBV19
D gene: .
clone size: .
J gene: TRBJ2-7
CDR3 protein: CASSNPAGEQYF
CDR3 DNA: TGTGCCAGTAGTAATCCCGCGGGCGAGCAGTACTTC

V gene: TRBV7-9
D gene: .
clone size: many
J gene: TRBJ2-3
CDR3 protein: CASSLVQHTDTQYF
CDR3 DNA: TGTGCCAGCAGCTTAGTACAGCACACAGATACGCAGTATTTT

V gene: TRBV2
D gene: .
clone size: .
J gene: TRBJ2-3
CDR3 protein: CASSSERTDTQYF
CDR3 DNA: TGTGCCAGCAGTTCGGAGAGGACAGATACGCAGTATTTT

V gene: TRBV7-2
D gene: TRBD1
clone size: many
J gene: TRBJ2-1
CDR3 protein: CASSSRTGVNEQFF
CDR3 DNA: TGTGCCAGCAGCTCCAGGACAGGGGTAAATGAGCAGTTCTTC

V gene: TRBV14
D gene: TRBD1
clone size: few
J gene: TRBJ2-7
CDR3 protein: CASSQDIGGNKPYF
CDR3 DNA: TGTGCCAGCAGCCAAGATATAGGGGGCAACAAGCCTTACTTC

V gene: TRBV20-1
D gene: .
clone size: many
J gene: TRBJ2-7
CDR3 protein: CSASGGYEQYF
CDR3 DNA: TGCAGTGCTAGCGGGGGCTACGAGCAGTACTTC

V gene: TRBV14
D gene: TRBD2
clone size: .
J gene: TRBJ2-2
CDR3 protein: CASSQAGGGVAGELFF
CDR3 DNA: TGTGCCAGCAGCCAAGCGGGGGGAGGAGTTGCCGGGGAGCTGTTTTTT

V gene: TRBV18
D gene: .
clone size: many
J gene: TRBJ1-4
CDR3 protein: CASSPAERMPYEKLFF
CDR3 DNA: TGTGCCAGCTCACCCGCAGAGAGGATGCCCTACGAAAAACTGTTTTTT

V gene: TRBV28
D gene: .
clone size: many
J gene: TRBJ2-5
CDR3 protein: CASSLFAGSEETQYF
CDR3 DNA: TGTGCCAGCAGTTTATTTGCAGGGTCGGAGGAGACCCAGTACTTC

V gene: TRBV5-1
D gene: TRBD2
clone size: many
J gene: TRBJ2-3
CDR3 protein: CASSQTSGRSPGTQYF
CDR3 DNA: TGCGCCAGCAGCCAGACTAGCGGGAGGTCCCCGGGCACGCAGTATTTT

V gene: TRBV6-2/TRBV6-3
D gene: .
clone size: many
J gene: TRBJ2-4
CDR3 protein: CATQGPAKNIQYF
CDR3 DNA: TGTGCCACCCAGGGGCCAGCAAAAAACATTCAGTACTTC

V gene: TRBV4-2
D gene: TRBD2
clone size: few
J gene: TRBJ2-5
CDR3 protein: CASSQWGGAGETQYF
CDR3 DNA: TGTGCCAGCAGCCAATGGGGAGGGGCTGGAGAGACCCAGTACTTC

V gene: TRBV18
D gene: TRBD1
clone size: .
J gene: TRBJ2-7
CDR3 protein: CASSPDWTGYEQYF
CDR3 DNA: TGTGCCAGCTCACCCGATTGGACAGGCTACGAGCAGTACTTC

V gene: TRBV20-1
D gene: .
clone size: many
J gene: TRBJ1-1
CDR3 protein: CSASKGDPMNTEAFF
CDR3 DNA: TGCAGTGCTAGTAAGGGGGATCCAATGAACACTGAAGCTTTCTTT

V gene: TRBV7-9
D gene: .
clone size: many
J gene: TRBJ2-7
CDR3 protein: CASSPLSYEQYF
CDR3 DNA: TGTGCCAGCAGCCCCCTCTCCTACGAGCAGTACTTC

V gene: TRBV5-1
D gene: TRBD1
clone size: many
J gene: TRBJ1-1
CDR3 protein: CASSARQGSKNTEAFF
CDR3 DNA: TGCGCCAGCAGCGCCAGACAGGGGTCAAAGAACACTGAAGCTTTCTTT

V gene: TRBV3-1
D gene: TRBD2
clone size: many
J gene: TRBJ2-2
CDR3 protein: CASSHGGGELFF
CDR3 DNA: TGTGCCAGCAGCCACGGGGGGGGGGAGCTGTTTTTT

V gene: TRBV11-2
D gene: .
clone size: many
J gene: TRBJ2-4
CDR3 protein: CASSPIAKNIQYF
CDR3 DNA: TGTGCCAGCAGCCCTATAGCCAAAAACATTCAGTACTTC